These T cell receptor beta chains were read from a single sample in a study of CD8 T cells in ankylosing spondylitis. TCRdb analysed the 5' RACE reads with MiXCR anew, one entry per CDR3 protein. The sample shows about 42,000 distinct CDR3 sequences, roughly 2.6% of them seen only once. Sequencing was done on a sample of blood, either unsorted or a sorted T cell fraction (not recorded which). These receptors all stem from a male donor with ankylosing spondylitis or in good health (not recorded which). Each CDR3 is given with its conserved first and last residue. The D gene is left open where the match is weak. Each size is once, few or many counts, or a class when the clone is expanded.

D gene	V gene	J gene	clone size	CDR3 DNA	CDR3 protein
.	TRBV9	TRBJ2-7	many	TGTGCCAGCAGCGTAGATCCAGCAACGTACGAGCAGTACTTC	CASSVDPATYEQYF
TRBD1	TRBV9	TRBJ2-2	many	TGTGCCAGCAGCCCACAAAGGGGGCAGGGGGCAACCGGGGAGCTGTTTTTT	CASSPQRGQGATGELFF
TRBD2	TRBV9	TRBJ2-1	many	TGTGCCAGCAGCGTGGGACTAGCGGGAGGCGAAGAGCAGTTCTTC	CASSVGLAGGEEQFF
TRBD1	TRBV9	TRBJ1-2	many	TGTGCCAGCAGCCCTATACAGGGGTCGGGCTATGGCTACACCTTC	CASSPIQGSGYGYTF
.	TRBV9	TRBJ2-1	many	TGTGCCAGCAGCGCCTTTGCCGGGCCAAGTGGTGGTGAGCAGTTCTTC	CASSAFAGPSGGEQFF
TRBD1	TRBV9	TRBJ1-2	many	TGTGCCAGCAGCGGGGGAGGGACAGGGGAACGAGGCTACACCTTC	CASSGGGTGERGYTF
.	TRBV9	TRBJ2-6	many	TGTGCCAGCAGCGTAAAGGACAGTCAAAGCTCTGGGGCCAACGTCCTGACTTTC	CASSVKDSQSSGANVLTF
TRBD2	TRBV9	TRBJ2-5	few	TGTGCCAGCAGCGTAGCAGCGGGAGCAGTTGAGACCCAGTACTTC	CASSVAAGAVETQYF
TRBD2	TRBV9	TRBJ2-7	many	TGTGCCAGCAGCGTAACTAGCGATTCCTACGAGCAGTACTTC	CASSVTSDSYEQYF
.	TRBV9	TRBJ2-1	many	TGTGCCAGCAGCGCCCAACTAGGGCTGCAGTTCTTC	CASSAQLGLQFF
.	TRBV9	TRBJ1-6	many	TGTGCCAGCAGCGTAGGAGGAGGCAACTCCTATAATTCACCCCTCCACTTT	CASSVGGGNSYNSPLHF
TRBD2	TRBV9	TRBJ2-2	many	TGTGCCAGCAGCGTAGGGGCGGGAGGACACACCGGGGAGCTGTTTTTT	CASSVGAGGHTGELFF
.	TRBV9	TRBJ2-3	many	TGTGCCAGCAGCGTCCTGGAGTCCCCAGATACGCAGTATTTT	CASSVLESPDTQYF
TRBD2	TRBV9	TRBJ2-1	many	TGTGCCAGCAGCGTAGCTTCTGGGACTAGCGGGTACAATGAGCAGTTCTTC	CASSVASGTSGYNEQFF
TRBD2	TRBV9	TRBJ2-3	many	TGTGCCAGCGGGCGGGGGGGAGTGGATACGCAGTATTTT	CASGRGGVDTQYF
TRBD2	TRBV9	TRBJ2-5	many	TGTGCCAGCAGCGCGGGGGGAGAGACCCAGTACTTC	CASSAGGETQYF
TRBD2	TRBV9	TRBJ2-1	many	TGTGCCAGCAGCGCCGTAGCGGGAGGGCCTCTGGGGGAGCAGTTCTTC	CASSAVAGGPLGEQFF
.	TRBV9	TRBJ2-7	many	TGTGCCAGCAGCGTAGGAAACCCGGGCCGGGGAGAGCAGTACTTC	CASSVGNPGRGEQYF
TRBD2	TRBV9	TRBJ2-1	many	TGTGCCAGCAGCGTACAAGCGGGAGGGTCTTACAATGAGCAGTTCTTC	CASSVQAGGSYNEQFF
.	TRBV9	TRBJ2-1	few	TGTGCCAGCAGCCTCGAGTGGGGTTCGGATCCCAATGAGCAGTTCTTC	CASSLEWGSDPNEQFF
TRBD2	TRBV9	TRBJ2-1	many	TGTGCCAGCAGCTTTCGACTAGCGGGAGGGCCTGAGCAGTTCTTC	CASSFRLAGGPEQFF
.	TRBV9	TRBJ1-1	many	TGTGCCAGCAGCGTCACCCCCGACTCGGTGACTGAAGCTTTCTTT	CASSVTPDSVTEAFF
.	TRBV9	TRBJ2-3	many	TGTGCCAGCAGCGTTCGTAGGGGGGACTACACAGATACGCAGTATTTT	CASSVRRGDYTDTQYF